Shown below are 21 T cell receptor beta chains from a single sample sequenced in a study of blood T cell repertoires in COVID-19 (dated by TCRdb to 2018 to 2020). The method behind the library was the immunoSEQ multiplex PCR assay. The table was pulled from immuneACCESS by TCRdb, which kept in-frame rearrangements only. Such tables lose some clones; where checked, under half of the loss comes from unresolved V genes, and the rest has no known cause. The sample table holds just under 250,000 clones, of which roughly 86% were seen once. The top ten hold just over 3% of the sample. Input material: peripheral blood. The receptors here all came from a young woman who had recovered from COVID-19.

About this clone: The same CDR3 is also encoded by other DNA sequences in this sample. The chain combines TRBV5-4 with TRBJ2-3, with TRBD2 as a possible D gene (5 bases). The germline CDR1 and CDR2 sequences are SGHNT and YYREEE (reference sequence). The CDR3 loop spans 16 amino acids. The V end was cut by 0 bases, the J end by 2 bases, with 13 bases between. The DNA for the CDR3 is TGTGCCAGCAGCTTGGGGGCTGGCGGGCCCACAGATACGCAGTATTTT. Encoded protein: CASSLGAGGPTDTQYF.

This sequence joins TRBV19 and TRBJ1-1; tentative D call: TRBD1 (5 bases). The CDR3 runs 14 residues. V lost 6 bases and J lost 4, with 15 bases in between. CDR1 and CDR2 (germline): LNHDA, SQIVND (reference sequence). The CDR3 DNA reads as TGTGCCAGTAGATTCGGGGGTTTCGGCACTGAAGCTTTCTTT. The encoded protein is CASRFGGFGTEAFF. The full variable domain, with the rest looked up from reference TRBV19 and TRBJ1-1, is DGGITQSPKYLFRKEGQNVTLSCEQNLNHDAMYWYRQDPGQGLRLIYYSQIVNDFQKGDIAEGYSVSREKKESFPLTVTSAQKNPTAFYLCASRFGGFGTEAFFGQGTRLTVV.

In DNA form, the CDR3 reads TGTGCCACCCACAGACTAGCGGGGGGGAGGGGTGAGCAGTTCTTC. Its protein product is CATHRLAGGRGEQFF. The genes are TRBV13 and TRBJ2-1; 14 positions agree with TRBD2. CDR1 and CDR2 (germline): PRHDT, FYEKMQ (reference sequence). With V trimmed by 10 bases and J by 9 bases, 11 bases remained unmatched. This CDR3 has 15 residues.

The chain combines TRBV19 with TRBJ1-3; the match to TRBD1 covers 8 bases. The germline gives CDR1 LNHDA, CDR2 SQIVND (reference sequence). Trimming cost V 4 bases and J 4 bases; bases outside gene matches: 9. This CDR3 spans 16 amino acids. CDR3: CASSKRDRQGGNTIYF. CDR3 DNA sequence: TGTGCCAGTAGTAAGAGGGACAGGCAAGGAGGAAACACCATATATTTT. The full variable domain, with the rest looked up from reference TRBV19 and TRBJ1-3, is DGGITQSPKYLFRKEGQNVTLSCEQNLNHDAMYWYRQDPGQGLRLIYYSQIVNDFQKGDIAEGYSVSREKKESFPLTVTSAQKNPTAFYLCASSKRDRQGGNTIYFGEGSWLTVV.

The genes are TRBV9 and TRBJ2-1; 7 nucleotides agree with TRBD2. The CDR3 is 15 amino acids. CDR1 and CDR2 from the germline V gene are SGDLS and YYNGEE. The junction had 2 bases not matched to a gene; V was cut back by 0 bases and J by 2 bases. CDR3 nucleotides: TGTGCCAGCAGCGTAGTCCGGGGGGCCTACAATGAGCAGTTCTTC. It is translated as CASSVVRGAYNEQFF.

V and J are TRBV4-1 and TRBJ1-1; D is undetermined. CDR3 length: 16 residues. Trimming left V 0 bases short and J 2 bases short, with 13 bases between. Germline CDR1 reads MGHRA; CDR2 reads YSYEKL. The CDR3 region is CASSQDKRGINTEAFF. In DNA form, the CDR3 reads TGCGCCAGCAGCCAAGATAAGAGAGGAATAAACACTGAAGCTTTCTTT.

The chain recombines TRBV5-1 with TRBJ2-1; D possibly corresponds to TRBD1 (6 bases). Germline V lookup: CDR1 SGHRS, CDR2 YFSETQ. The CDR3 runs to 15 residues. With 4 bases removed from V and 7 bases from J, the gap between germline ends came to 18 bases. CDR3 sequence reads: CASSPAQGSGNEQFF. CDR3 nucleotides: TGCGCCAGCAGCCCGGCCCAGGGGAGCGGTAATGAGCAGTTCTTC.

The rearrangement joins TRBV3-1 (or the pseudogene TRBV3-2) to TRBJ1-2, with 10 nucleotides matching TRBD1. The CDR3 totals 15 residues. The germline CDR1 and CDR2 sequences are LGHDT and YNNKEL (reference sequence). V lost 6 bases to trimming and J lost 4 bases; unmatched junction nucleotides: 8. CDR3 bases: TGTGCCAGCAGAGCTGACAGGGGGCCTAGCTATGGCTACACCTTC. Protein: CASRADRGPSYGYTF.

As DNA, the CDR3 is TGTGCCAGCAGCCTTCCGACAGGGGTAAGATACGAGCAGTACTTC. It yields the protein CASSLPTGVRYEQYF. The chain joins TRBV7-9 to TRBJ2-7; 8 bases align to TRBD1. Trimming at V came to 5 bases and at J to 4 bases, leaving 10 bases not matched to a gene. Germline lookup yields CDR1 SEHNR and CDR2 FQNEAQ (reference sequence). This CDR3 spans 15 amino acids.

The chain couples TRBV5-4 to TRBJ2-1, with 11 bases lining up with TRBD2. V shed 6 bases and J 8 bases; nucleotides not matched to a gene: 7. The CDR3 is 14 residues long. From germline, CDR1 is SGHNT and CDR2 YYREEE (reference sequence). CDR3 amino acids: CASNSGGALDEQFF. The DNA of the CDR3 is TGTGCCAGCAATAGCGGGGGGGCACTTGATGAGCAGTTCTTC.

In this sample, this clone turned up once. The chain links TRBV14 to TRBJ1-6; 7 bases match TRBD1. There are 18 residues in the CDR3. With 4 bases clipped from V and 0 bases from J, the junction kept 9 bases outside the gene matches. CDR1 and CDR2 from the germline V gene are SGHDN and FVKESK. CDR3 coding DNA: TGTGCCAGCAGCCTAAAGACAGGGCCAAGCTCCTATAATTCACCCCTCCACTTT. It is translated as CASSLKTGPSSYNSPLHF.

The V and J genes are TRBV19 and TRBJ1-1, with D uncertain. V lost 9 bases and J lost 1, with 18 bases in between. This CDR3 is 15 amino acids long. Looked up from germline, CDR1 is LNHDA and CDR2 is SQIVND (reference sequence). The CDR3 sequence: CASTTHSITNTEAFF. The CDR3 DNA reads as TGTGCCAGCACAACCCACAGTATTACGAACACTGAAGCTTTCTTT. Supplemented by reference TRBV19 and TRBJ1-1, the full variable domain reads DGGITQSPKYLFRKEGQNVTLSCEQNLNHDAMYWYRQDPGQGLRLIYYSQIVNDFQKGDIAEGYSVSREKKESFPLTVTSAQKNPTAFYLCASTTHSITNTEAFFGQGTRLTVV.

This clone was counted a few times. One end of the junction is discordant with germline, which a read error may explain. The chain employs TRBV5-1 and TRBJ2-7; a possible D gene is TRBD2 (5 bases). The germline V gene encodes CDR1 SGHRS and CDR2 YFSETQ. This CDR3 comprises 8 residues. CDR3 amino acids: CASRDFGF. The CDR3 nucleotides are TGCGCCAGCAGGGACTTCGGATTC.

In DNA form, the CDR3 reads TGTGCCAGCAGCTTGGCAGGGCGGGGGAACAATGAGCAGTTCTTC. This encodes CASSLAGRGNNEQFF. The chain is built from TRBV5-4 and TRBJ2-1; 7 bases are shared with TRBD2. The CDR3 runs 15 residues. V was clipped by 0 bases and J by 5 bases; unmatched bases: 5. Germline CDR1 is SGHNT and CDR2 is YYREEE (reference sequence).

This clone was seen once. This CDR3 is CASSREHYGYTF. In DNA form, the CDR3 reads TGTGCCAGCAGTCGAGAACACTATGGCTACACCTTC. The chain links TRBV2 to TRBJ1-2; D remains ambiguous. Trimming cost V 5 bases and J 3 bases, with 7 bases left between them. Germline V CDR1 and CDR2: SNHLY, FYNNEI. The CDR3 has 12 amino acids.

The chain recombines TRBV5-6 with TRBJ1-3; 7 positions match TRBD1. Per germline, CDR1 SGHDT and CDR2 YYEEEE. With V trimmed by 3 bases and J by 5 bases, 2 bases remained unmatched. This CDR3 has 13 amino acids. In DNA, the CDR3 is TGTGCCAGCAGCTGGACAGGTAGAAACACCATATATTTT. This gives the protein CASSWTGRNTIYF.

V gene TRBV10-3 combines with J gene TRBJ2-5, with a tentative D call TRBD1 (6 bases). Germline V gives CDR1 ENHRY, CDR2 SYGVKD. This CDR3 contains 13 residues. V gave up 10 bases and J gave up 1 base, with 13 bases separating them. Here the CDR3 DNA reads TGTGCCACCGGCTGGGACACCCAAGAGACCCAGTACTTC. Translation gives CATGWDTQETQYF.

The chain couples TRBV9 to TRBJ2-7; 8 nucleotides line up with TRBD1. J was trimmed by 3 bases and V by 0 bases; bases with no gene match: 5. Germline CDR1 SGDLS, CDR2 YYNGEE. The CDR3 covers 15 residues. The CDR3 DNA reads as TGTGCCAGCAGCGTAGAAGCAGGGGGCAGCTACGAGCAGTACTTC. Residues: CASSVEAGGSYEQYF.

V usage is TRBV6-2 or TRBV6-3 and J usage is TRBJ1-6, with D unresolved. The CDR3 runs 12 residues. V was pared by 2 bases and J by 15 bases, with 11 bases between. Germline V gene lookup returns CDR1 MNHEY and CDR2 SVGEGT. The CDR3 sequence: CASSYLWSNLHF. CDR3 nucleotides: TGTGCCAGCAGTTACCTATGGAGTAACCTCCACTTT.

V usage is TRBV12-3 or TRBV12-4 and J usage is TRBJ2-3, with D perhaps matching TRBD2 (5 bases). Trimming removed 5 bases from V and 6 bases from J, with 9 bases in between. The CDR3 sequence is 12 residues long. The CDR3 sequence: CASSNSGDTQYF. The CDR3 DNA reads as TGTGCCAGCAGTAACTCGGGGGATACGCAGTATTTT.

The V and J genes are TRBV5-6 and TRBJ2-2, with D possibly being TRBD2 (5 bases). The CDR3 sequence is 16 residues long. Germline CDR1 and CDR2: SGHDT and YYEEEE. V gave up 0 bases and J gave up 2 bases, with 11 bases separating them. For the CDR3, the DNA is TGTGCCAGCAGCTTGGGGCCCGGAGGAAACACCGGGGAGCTGTTTTTT. It encodes CASSLGPGGNTGELFF.